The T cell receptor (beta chain) under discussion was sequenced for a study of identical twins. TCRdb fed the 5' RACE reads into MiXCR, producing one record per CDR3 protein. In the table there are 240,000 or so distinct CDR3 sequences, approximately 7% of which are singletons. For this clonotype: Its target is unknown.

Study observations and caveats: The study found excess low generation probability among twin-shared out-of-frame alpha sequences.

CDR1 and CDR2 from the germline V gene are MNHEY and SVGAGI. V dropped 2 bases and J dropped 3 bases, with 10 bases sitting between them. The length of the CDR3 is 14 residues. The data also belong to a second study, concerning yellow fever vaccine responses in identical twins.

This clonotype was obtained from a woman younger than 30 in good health. What was sequenced was memory (CD45RO+) T cells sorted from blood. The J gene is TRBJ1-2, the V gene TRBV6-5; D is unresolved. CDR3 sequence reads: CASSYRISDYGYTF. The CDR3 coding sequence is TGTGCCAGCAGTTACCGTATCAGTGACTATGGCTACACCTTC.